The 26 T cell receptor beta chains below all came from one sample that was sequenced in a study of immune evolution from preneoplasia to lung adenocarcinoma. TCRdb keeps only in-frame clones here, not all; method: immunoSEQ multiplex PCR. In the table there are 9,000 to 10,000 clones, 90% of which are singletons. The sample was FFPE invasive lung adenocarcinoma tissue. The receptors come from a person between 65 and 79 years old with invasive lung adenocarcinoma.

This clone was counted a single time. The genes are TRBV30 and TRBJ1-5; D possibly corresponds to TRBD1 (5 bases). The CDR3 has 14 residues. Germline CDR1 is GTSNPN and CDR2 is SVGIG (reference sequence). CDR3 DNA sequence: TGTGCACTTCCTGGGGGGGGGATTGTTCAGCCCCAGCATTTT. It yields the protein CALPGGGIVQPQHF.

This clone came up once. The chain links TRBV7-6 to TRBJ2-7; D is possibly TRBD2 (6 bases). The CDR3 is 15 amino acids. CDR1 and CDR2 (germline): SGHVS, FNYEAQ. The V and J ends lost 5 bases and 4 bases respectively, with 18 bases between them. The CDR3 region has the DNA TGTGCCAGCAGCCCGGCGGCGGGATTCACTTACGAGCAGTACTTC. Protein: CASSPAAGFTYEQYF.

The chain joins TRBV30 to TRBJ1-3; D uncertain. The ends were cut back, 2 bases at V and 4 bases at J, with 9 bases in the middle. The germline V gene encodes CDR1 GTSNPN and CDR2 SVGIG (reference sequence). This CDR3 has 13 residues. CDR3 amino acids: CAWSPGRGNTIYF. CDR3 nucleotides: TGTGCCTGGAGTCCCGGTCGAGGAAACACCATATATTTT.

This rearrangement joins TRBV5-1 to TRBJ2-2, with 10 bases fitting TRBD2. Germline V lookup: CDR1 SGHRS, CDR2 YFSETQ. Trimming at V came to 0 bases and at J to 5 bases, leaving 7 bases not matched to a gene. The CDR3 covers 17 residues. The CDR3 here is CASSLGTSGAWTGELFF. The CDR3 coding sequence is TGCGCCAGCAGCTTGGGAACTAGCGGGGCTTGGACCGGGGAGCTGTTTTTT.

CDR3 residues: CASSPRLEYGYTF. The CDR3 DNA follows: TGTGCCAGCAGCCCCCGCCTAGAGTATGGCTACACCTTC. This chain uses TRBV9 with TRBJ1-2, with D unclear. Germline V gene data show CDR1 as SGDLS and CDR2 as YYNGEE. The V and J ends lost 4 bases and 5 bases respectively, with 12 bases between them. The CDR3 totals 13 residues.

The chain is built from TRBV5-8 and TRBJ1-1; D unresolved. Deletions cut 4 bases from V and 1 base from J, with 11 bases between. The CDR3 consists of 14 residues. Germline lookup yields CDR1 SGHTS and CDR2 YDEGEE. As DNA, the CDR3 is TGTGCCAGCAGCATCGGGCCAGCGAACACTGAAGCTTTCTTT. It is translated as CASSIGPANTEAFF.

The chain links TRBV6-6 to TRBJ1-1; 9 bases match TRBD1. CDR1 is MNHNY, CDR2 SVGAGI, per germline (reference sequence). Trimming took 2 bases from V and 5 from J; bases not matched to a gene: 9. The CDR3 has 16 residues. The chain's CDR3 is CASSYILGQGRTEAFF. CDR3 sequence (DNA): TGTGCCAGCAGTTACATTTTAGGACAGGGGAGAACTGAAGCTTTCTTT.

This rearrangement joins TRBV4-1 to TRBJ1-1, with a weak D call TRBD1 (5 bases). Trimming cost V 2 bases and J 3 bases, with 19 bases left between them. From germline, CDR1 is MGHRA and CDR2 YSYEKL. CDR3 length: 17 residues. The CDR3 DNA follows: TGCGCCAGCAGCCAAAGCTTCGGAGGGGCATCGGACACTGAAGCTTTCTTT. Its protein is CASSQSFGGASDTEAFF.

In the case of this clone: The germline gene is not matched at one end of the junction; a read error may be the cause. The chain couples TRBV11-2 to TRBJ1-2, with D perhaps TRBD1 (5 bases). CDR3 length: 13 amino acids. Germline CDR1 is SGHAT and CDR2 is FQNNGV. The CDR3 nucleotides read TGTGCCAGCAGCTTAGACGGCCCGGGGGGGACTCACTTC. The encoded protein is CASSLDGPGGTHF. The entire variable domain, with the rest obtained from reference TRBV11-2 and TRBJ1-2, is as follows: EAGVAQSPRYKIIEKRQSVAFWCNPISGHATLYWYQQILGQGPKLLIQFQNNGVVDDSQLPKDRFSAERLKGVDSTLKIQPAKLEDSAVYLCASSLDGPGGTHFGSGTRLTVV.

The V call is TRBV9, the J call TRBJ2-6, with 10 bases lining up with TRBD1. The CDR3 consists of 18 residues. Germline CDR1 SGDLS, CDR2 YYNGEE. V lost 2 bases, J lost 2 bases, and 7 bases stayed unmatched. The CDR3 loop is CASSVGGQGSTGANVLTF. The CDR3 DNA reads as TGTGCCAGCAGCGTGGGGGGACAGGGGAGTACTGGGGCCAACGTCCTGACTTTC. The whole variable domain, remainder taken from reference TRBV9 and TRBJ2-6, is DSGVTQTPKHLITATGQRVTLRCSPRSGDLSVYWYQQSLDQGLQFLIQYYNGEERAKGNILERFSAQQFPDLHSELNLSSLELGDSALYFCASSVGGQGSTGANVLTFGAGSRLTVL.

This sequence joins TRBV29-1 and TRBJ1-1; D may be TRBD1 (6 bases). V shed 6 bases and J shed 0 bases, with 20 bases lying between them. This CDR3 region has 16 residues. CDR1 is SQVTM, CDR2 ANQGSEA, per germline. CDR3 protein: CSVHGLTGTMNTEAFF. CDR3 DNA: TGCAGCGTACATGGACTTACAGGGACCATGAACACTGAAGCTTTCTTT.

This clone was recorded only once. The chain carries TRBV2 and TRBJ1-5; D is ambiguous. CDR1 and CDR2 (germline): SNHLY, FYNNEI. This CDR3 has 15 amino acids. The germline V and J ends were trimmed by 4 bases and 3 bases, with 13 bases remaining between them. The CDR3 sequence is CASSGGGQNNQPQHF. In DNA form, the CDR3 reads TGTGCCAGCAGTGGAGGTGGGCAGAACAATCAGCCCCAGCATTTT.

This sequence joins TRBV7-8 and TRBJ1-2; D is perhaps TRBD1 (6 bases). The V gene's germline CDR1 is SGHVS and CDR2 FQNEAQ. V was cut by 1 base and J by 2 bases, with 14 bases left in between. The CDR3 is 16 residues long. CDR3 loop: CASSLDPGAWNYGYTF. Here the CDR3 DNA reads TGTGCCAGCAGCTTAGATCCGGGGGCATGGAACTATGGCTACACCTTC.

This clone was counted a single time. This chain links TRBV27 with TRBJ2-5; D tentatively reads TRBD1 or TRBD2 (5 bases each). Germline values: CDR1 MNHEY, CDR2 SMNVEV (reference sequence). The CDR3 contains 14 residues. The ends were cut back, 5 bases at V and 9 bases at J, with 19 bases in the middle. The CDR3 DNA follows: TGTGCCAGCAGTCCTGGGACGGGCCTACGAGCCCAGTACTTC. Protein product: CASSPGTGLRAQYF.

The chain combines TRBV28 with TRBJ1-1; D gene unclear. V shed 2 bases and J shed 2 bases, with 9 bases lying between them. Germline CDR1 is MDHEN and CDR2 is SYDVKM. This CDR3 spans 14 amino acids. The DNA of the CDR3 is TGTGCCAGCAGTTTACCGGCACAAAACACTGAAGCTTTCTTT. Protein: CASSLPAQNTEAFF.

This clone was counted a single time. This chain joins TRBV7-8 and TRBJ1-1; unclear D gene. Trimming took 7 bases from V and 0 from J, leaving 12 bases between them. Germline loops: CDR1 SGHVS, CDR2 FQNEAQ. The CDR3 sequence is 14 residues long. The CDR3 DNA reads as TGTGCCAGCACGGGTCGCAAATTGAACACTGAAGCTTTCTTT. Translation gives CASTGRKLNTEAFF. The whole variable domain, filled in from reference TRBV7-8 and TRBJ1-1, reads GAGVSQSPRYKVAKRGQDVALRCDPISGHVSLFWYQQALGQGPEFLTYFQNEAQLDKSGLPSDRFFAERPEGSVSTLKIQRTQQEDSAVYLCASTGRKLNTEAFFGQGTRLTVV.

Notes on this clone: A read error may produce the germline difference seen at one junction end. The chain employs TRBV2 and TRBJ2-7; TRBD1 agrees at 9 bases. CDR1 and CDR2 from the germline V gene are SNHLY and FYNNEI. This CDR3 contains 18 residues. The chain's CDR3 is CASSEGTEVWDREYEQYF. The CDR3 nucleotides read TGTGCCAGCAGCGAAGGGACCGAGGTTTGGGACAGGGAGTACGAGCAGTACTTC.

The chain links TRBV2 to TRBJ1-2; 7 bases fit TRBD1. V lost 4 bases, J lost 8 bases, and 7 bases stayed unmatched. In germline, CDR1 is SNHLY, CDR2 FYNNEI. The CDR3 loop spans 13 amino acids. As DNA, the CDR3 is TGTGCCAGCAGTGCCCGGGACAGTCAGGGCTACACCTTC. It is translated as CASSARDSQGYTF.

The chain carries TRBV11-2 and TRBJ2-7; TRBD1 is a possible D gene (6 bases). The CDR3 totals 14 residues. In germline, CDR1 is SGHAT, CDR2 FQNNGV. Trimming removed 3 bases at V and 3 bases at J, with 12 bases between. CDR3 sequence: CASSFQGSRYEQYF. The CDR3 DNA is TGTGCCAGCAGCTTTCAGGGGTCACGCTACGAGCAGTACTTC. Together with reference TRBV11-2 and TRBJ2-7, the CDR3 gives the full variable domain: EAGVAQSPRYKIIEKRQSVAFWCNPISGHATLYWYQQILGQGPKLLIQFQNNGVVDDSQLPKDRFSAERLKGVDSTLKIQPAKLEDSAVYLCASSFQGSRYEQYFGPGTRLTVT.

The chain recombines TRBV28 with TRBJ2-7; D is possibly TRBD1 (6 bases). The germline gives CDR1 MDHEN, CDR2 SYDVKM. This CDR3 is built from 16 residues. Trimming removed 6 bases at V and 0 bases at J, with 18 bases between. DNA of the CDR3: TGTGCCAGCAGCAGAACCACAGGGCCCTACTCCTACGAGCAGTACTTC. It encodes CASSRTTGPYSYEQYF.

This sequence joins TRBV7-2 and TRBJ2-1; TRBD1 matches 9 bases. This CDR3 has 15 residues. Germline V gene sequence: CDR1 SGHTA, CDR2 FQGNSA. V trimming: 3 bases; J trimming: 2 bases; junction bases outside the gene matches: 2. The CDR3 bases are TGTGCCAGCAGCTTGGACAGGGGACCCTACAATGAGCAGTTCTTC. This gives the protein CASSLDRGPYNEQFF.

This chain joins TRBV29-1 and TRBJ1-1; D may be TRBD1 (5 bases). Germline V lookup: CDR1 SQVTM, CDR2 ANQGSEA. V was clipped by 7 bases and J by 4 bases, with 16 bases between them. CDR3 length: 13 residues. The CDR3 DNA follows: TGCAGCGCCGCGCCAAGGGGAACCACTGAAGCTTTCTTT. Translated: CSAAPRGTTEAFF.

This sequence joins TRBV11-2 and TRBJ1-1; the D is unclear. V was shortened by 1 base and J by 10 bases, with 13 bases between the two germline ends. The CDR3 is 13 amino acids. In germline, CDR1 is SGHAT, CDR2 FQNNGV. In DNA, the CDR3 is TGTGCCAGCAGCTTAGGGCAGGCCCGGAGAGCTTTCTTT. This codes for CASSLGQARRAFF.

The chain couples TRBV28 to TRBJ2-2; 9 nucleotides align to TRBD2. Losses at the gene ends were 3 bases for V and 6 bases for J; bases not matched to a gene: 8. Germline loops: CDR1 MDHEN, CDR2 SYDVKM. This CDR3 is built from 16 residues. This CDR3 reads CASSLIYAGGAGELFF. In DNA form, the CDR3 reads TGTGCCAGCAGTTTGATTTATGCGGGAGGGGCCGGGGAGCTGTTTTTT.

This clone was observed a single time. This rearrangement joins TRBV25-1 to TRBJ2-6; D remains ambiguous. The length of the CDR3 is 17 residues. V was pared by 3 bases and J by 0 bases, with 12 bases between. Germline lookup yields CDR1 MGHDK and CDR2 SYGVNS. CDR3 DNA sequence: TGTGCCAGCAGTGACACCCATGGGCGCTCTGGGGCCAACGTCCTGACTTTC. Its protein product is CASSDTHGRSGANVLTF.

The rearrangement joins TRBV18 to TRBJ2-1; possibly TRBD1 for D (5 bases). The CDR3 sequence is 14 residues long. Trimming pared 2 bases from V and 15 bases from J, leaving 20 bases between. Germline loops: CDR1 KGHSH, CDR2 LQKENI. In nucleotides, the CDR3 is TGTGCCAGCTCACCAGAGTCAGGGATGAGCAATTGGTTCTTC. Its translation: CASSPESGMSNWFF.